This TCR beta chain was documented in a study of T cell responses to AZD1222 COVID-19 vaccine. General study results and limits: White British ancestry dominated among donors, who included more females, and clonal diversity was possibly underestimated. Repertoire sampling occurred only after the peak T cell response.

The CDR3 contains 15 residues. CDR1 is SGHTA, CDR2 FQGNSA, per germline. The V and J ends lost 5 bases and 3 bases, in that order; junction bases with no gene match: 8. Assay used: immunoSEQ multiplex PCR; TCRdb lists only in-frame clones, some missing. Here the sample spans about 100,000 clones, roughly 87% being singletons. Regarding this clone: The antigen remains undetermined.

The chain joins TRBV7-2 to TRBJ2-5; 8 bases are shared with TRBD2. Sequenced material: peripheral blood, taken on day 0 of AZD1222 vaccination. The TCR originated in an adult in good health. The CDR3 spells CASSHPGGGKETQYF. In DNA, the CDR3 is TGTGCCAGCAGCCACCCGGGAGGGGGTAAAGAGACCCAGTACTTC.